This entry features one TCR beta chain sequence. Its antigen remains unidentified. Germline V gene sequence: CDR1 DFQATT, CDR2 SNEGSKA (reference sequence). CDR3 size: 17 residues. Trimming removed 0 bases at V and 4 bases at J, with 21 bases between. Using a J-beta primer mix together with a sample-barcoded 5' primer, a second PCR was run for 7 to 11 cycles. TCRdb re-analysed the 5' RACE reads in MiXCR, keeping a single row per CDR3 protein. The table has over 500,000 distinct CDR3 sequences, roughly a quarter seen once. The data are from a study of blood T cells in healthy people across ages. Study observations and caveats: Greater diversity and more naive CD4+ cells were seen in long-lived donors than in aged donors.

Caucasian, healthy and from Russia, the donors were aged between roughly 6 and 100. Every sample had a minimum of 6.5 million PBMCs isolated. The same specimen was also included in a second study, on T cells of mothers and their children. From that report: Unrelated pairs and related pairs have their TCR recombination output shaped similarly by thymic selection.

This clonotype originated in a boy younger than 10 in good health. The rearrangement uses TRBV20-1 and TRBJ1-1; D possibly corresponds to TRBD1 (5 bases). The sequenced material came from blood. CDR3 residues: CSARDGGLSPRPTEAFF. Here the CDR3 DNA reads TGCAGTGCTAGAGATGGGGGTCTCTCGCCAAGGCCCACTGAAGCTTTCTTT.